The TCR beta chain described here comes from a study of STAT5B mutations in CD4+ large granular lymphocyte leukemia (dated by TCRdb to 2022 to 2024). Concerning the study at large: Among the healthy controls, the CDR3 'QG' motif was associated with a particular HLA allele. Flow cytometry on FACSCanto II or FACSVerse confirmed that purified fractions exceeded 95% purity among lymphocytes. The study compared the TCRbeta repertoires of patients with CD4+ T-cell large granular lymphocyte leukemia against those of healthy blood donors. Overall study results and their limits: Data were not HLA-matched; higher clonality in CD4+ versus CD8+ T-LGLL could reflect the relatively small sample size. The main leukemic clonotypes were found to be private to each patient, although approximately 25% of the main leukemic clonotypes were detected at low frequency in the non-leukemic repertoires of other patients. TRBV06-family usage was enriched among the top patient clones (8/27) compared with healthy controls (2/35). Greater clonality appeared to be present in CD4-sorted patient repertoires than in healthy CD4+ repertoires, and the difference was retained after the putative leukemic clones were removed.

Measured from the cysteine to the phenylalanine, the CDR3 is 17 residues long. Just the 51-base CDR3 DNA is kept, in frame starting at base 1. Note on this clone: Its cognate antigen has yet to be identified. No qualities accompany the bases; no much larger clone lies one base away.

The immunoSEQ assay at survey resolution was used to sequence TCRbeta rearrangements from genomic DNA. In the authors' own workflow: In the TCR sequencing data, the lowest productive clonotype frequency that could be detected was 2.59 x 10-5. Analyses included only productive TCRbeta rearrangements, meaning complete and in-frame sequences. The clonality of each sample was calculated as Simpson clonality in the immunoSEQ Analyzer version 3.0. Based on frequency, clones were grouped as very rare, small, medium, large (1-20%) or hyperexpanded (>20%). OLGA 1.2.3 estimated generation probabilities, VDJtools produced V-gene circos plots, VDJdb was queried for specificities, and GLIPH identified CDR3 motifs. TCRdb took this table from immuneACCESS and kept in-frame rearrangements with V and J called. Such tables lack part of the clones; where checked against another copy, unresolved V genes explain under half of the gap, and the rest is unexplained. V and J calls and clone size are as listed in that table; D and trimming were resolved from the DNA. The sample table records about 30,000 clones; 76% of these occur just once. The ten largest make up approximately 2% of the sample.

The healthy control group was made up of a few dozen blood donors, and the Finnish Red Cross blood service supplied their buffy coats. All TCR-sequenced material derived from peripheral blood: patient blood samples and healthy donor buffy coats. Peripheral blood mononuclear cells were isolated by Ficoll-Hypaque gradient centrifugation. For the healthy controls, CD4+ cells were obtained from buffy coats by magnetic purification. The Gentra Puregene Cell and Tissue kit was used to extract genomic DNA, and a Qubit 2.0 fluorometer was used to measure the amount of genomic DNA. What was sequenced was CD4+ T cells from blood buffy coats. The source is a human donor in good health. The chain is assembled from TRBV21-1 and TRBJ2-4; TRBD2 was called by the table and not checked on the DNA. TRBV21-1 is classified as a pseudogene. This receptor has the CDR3 CASIGTSGSEAKNIQYF. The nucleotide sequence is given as TGTGCCAGCATAGGGACTAGCGGGTCGGAAGCCAAAAACATTCAGTACTTC.